This T cell receptor (beta chain) was identified in a study of cytomegalovirus exposure and HLA in healthy donors (dated by TCRdb to 2015 to 2018). About the study as a whole: In an earlier analysis of 450 to 750 of the donors, 250 to 350 Gb of sequence data and 117 million unique TCR beta sequences from 180 million or so T cells were reported. Approximately 300 gigabases of sequencing data and 91 million or so unique TCR sequences made up an early release that covered approximately 650 HLA-typed donors. Among the roughly 400 genotyped donors, approximately 82% belonged to the genetic ancestry cluster associated with self-reported Caucasian donors. The study was designed to test whether signatures of past pathogen exposure could be identified by cataloging public T cell receptors. The study profiled the T cell repertoires of 500 to 800 subjects by immunosequencing and related them to cytomegalovirus serostatus. A separate validation cohort of over a hundred different subjects was used in addition to the approximately 610-subject first cohort. High-throughput TCR immunosequencing, statistical association of individual TCRs with disease status, and machine learning were combined to predict cytomegalovirus infection status. A later analysis re-analyzed previously published TCR beta repertoires from 550 to 700 donors and added high-resolution HLA genotyping to study TCR occurrence patterns. The later analysis used no new phenotypic data to find candidate immune exposures, relying instead on TCR beta sequences and their occurrence across donors. An earlier analysis of several hundred of the donors applied high-throughput TCR beta sequencing to assess whether each TCR beta V gene segment acted as functional or pseudogenic. Donor age, sex, ethnicity and CMV serostatus were compiled alongside the repertoire data. In a later genetic analysis, genome-wide SNP genotypes for about 65% of the roughly 670 donors were used, and that subset was treated as a discovery cohort. Every repertoire in the discovery cohort had been generated on one and the same sequencing platform. Class I and class II HLA loci were covered by the typing at four-digit resolution. Typing coverage differed by locus: A, B, C, DRB1 and DQB1 were typed in about 620-640 donors, DQA1 in 522, DPA1 in approximately 610, and DPB1 in just under 490. A handful of DR-DQ haplotypes were handled as single units for association and clustering because linkage in the cohort was strong. Among 398 genotyped donors of the cohort, an average of approximately 230,000 unique TCR beta nucleotide sequences were sequenced per donor, roughly 20% of them non-productive. Study-level results and caveats: Because some donors lacked HLA typing at each locus, the association tests relied only on the typed subset. Cytomegalovirus status was reported to be diagnosed by the classifier with high specificity and sensitivity in both the original and validation cohorts. A further reported finding was that TCR beta sequences accurately predicted the HLA-A and HLA-B alleles for most subjects in the first cohort. In a later analysis, HLA-associated TCR beta chains were found to be more clonally expanded and to have lower generation probabilities than equally common non-associated chains. In a later analysis, the rate of TCR association differed among HLA loci, with DRB1 alleles having the most associated TCRs and HLA-C alleles having the fewest. Correlated functional status among segregating V segments might reflect linkage disequilibrium, but an unknown experimental factor could not be ruled out. In the study, 150 to 200 TCR beta chains were listed as associated with cytomegalovirus. In this cohort, only TCR beta chains were sequenced, and detectable features were limited by the absence of alpha or paired-chain data. Specific HLA alleles were associated with about 17,000 TCR beta sequences at a false discovery rate of 0.05 in a later analysis. In vitro tests confirmed that three of the cytomegalovirus-associated TCR beta chains recognize cytomegalovirus antigens. According to a later analysis, most CMV-associated TCR beta chains appeared to be HLA-restricted, and the HLA associations seemed to be driven largely by CMV exposure. Some IMGT-functional V segments, including TRBV6-2 and TRBV6-3, could not be told apart with the 87-base-pair reads, so those segments were excluded. The earlier analysis of 587 of the donors excluded some 15 rarely observed V segments, including chromosome 9 orphons, because counts were too low. The sequencing pipeline was judged likely to have produced a cluster of highly shared sequence variants as a technical artifact. When HLA alleles, especially DR and DQ, strongly co-occurred, TCR associations were difficult to assign to individual alleles. Compared with the approximately 670-donor mean, donors in an Asian-associated ancestry cluster had fewer N-insertions in productive TCRs, according to a later genetic analysis. A later genetic analysis associated a missense DCLRE1C variant with V-gene and J-gene trimming of TCR beta chains, and an independent cohort replicated the association. Broadly in line with IMGT annotations, most TCR beta V segments showed up in productive rearrangements about 87% or about 30% of the time in an earlier analysis of around 550 of the donors. Immune exposure information for the cohort was limited to CMV serostatus. The authors suggested that the approach could potentially be extended to other disease states and immunological phenotypes. Sequencing depth was assumed to be roughly uniform across donors in the presence/absence analyses, though that assumption may not hold. In a later analysis, several top co-occurrence clusters were reported to appear linked to parvovirus B19, influenza, CMV and Epstein-Barr virus. While some public TCRs were present in many individuals, most TCR sequences turned up only very rarely across donors.

The cohort consisted of 666 healthy bone marrow donors. Cohort members were all nominally healthy when sampled, although unrecorded immune exposures were likely present. The donor was CMV seronegative and belonged to the group of over 350 seronegative cohort members. A peripheral blood sample was provided by each donor, and peripheral blood mononuclear cells were used for TCR beta sequencing. The Qiagen DNeasy Blood Extraction Kit was used to extract genomic DNA from the blood cell samples. Libraries were built with the immunoSEQ multiplex PCR assay. For the multiplex PCR, a mixture combining 60 forward primers for TCR Vbeta segments and 13 reverse primers for TCR Jbeta segments was used. Amplification of the CDR3 region of rearranged TCR beta genes was performed with a multiplex PCR assay on genomic DNA. On the Illumina HiSeq System, the amplified TCR beta libraries were sequenced as 87-base-pair reads. On the authors' methods: A later analysis counted about 80 million unique TCR beta chains across the 650 to 700 repertoires, and some 11 million of these chains were shared by at least two donors. To remove PCR and sequencing errors, raw reads were error-corrected and collapsed into unique sequences using a nearest-neighbor algorithm that merged closely related sequences. Alignment of CDR3 sequences to IMGT reference sequences was used to assign V, D and J gene segments. For a sequence to be retained, a match of at least six nucleotides was required to both a V gene segment and a J gene segment. A rearrangement counted as productive if the CDR3 had no stop codons and remained in frame with V and J, and every other rearrangement counted as non-productive. CDR3 was defined by IMGT convention, running from the second conserved V-encoded cysteine to the conserved J-encoded phenylalanine. Sequences without an unambiguous match to a single V gene segment were excluded from the earlier analysis of a few hundred of the donors. In an earlier analysis of 587 of the donors, V segments were called functional above 56.7% productive rearrangements and were called segregating when the between-donor standard deviation exceeded 5%. A statistical classification framework was built for diagnosing cytomegalovirus status from the catalog of TCR beta chain sequences. V and J gene assignment, in a later analysis, came from comparing TCR nucleotide sequences with IMGT/GENE-DB human TR gene sequences. In a later analysis, CDR3 sequences and most-parsimonious VDJ recombination scenarios were assigned using the TCRdist pipeline. In a later analysis, each TCR beta chain was defined by its CDR3 amino acid sequence together with its V-gene family, and reads lacking a unique V-gene family were excluded. A later analysis removed 550 to 700 highly shared, low-generation-probability nucleotide sequences to deal with suspected cross-contamination and a sequencing artifact. For each public chain, a later analysis derived a clonal expansion index from normalized ranks of inferred template counts within each repertoire. A later analysis computed generation probabilities with a VDJ recombination model fitted to out-of-frame rearrangements, and checked the results against IGoR. In a later analysis, TCR-TCR, TCR-HLA and TCR-CMV co-occurrence was scored with hypergeometric tests, and a repertoire-size bias correction was applied to TCR pairs. To estimate false discovery rates, a later analysis permuted the HLA or CMV assignments 20 times. In a later analysis, co-occurring TCRs were grouped using DBSCAN, with TCRdist sequence similarity added in when clustering inside HLA-allele-positive subsets. Repertoires with fewer than 30,000 or more than 120,000 public chains, plus five repertoires with anomalous nucleotide sharing, were excluded from co-occurrence clustering. What TCRdb holds here is the immuneACCESS table cut down to in-frame rearrangements. Part of the clones is not present; checked against another copy, under half of the missing clones reflect an unresolved V gene, and the others are unexplained. V, J and clone size derive from that table, while D and trimming were established from the DNA sequence. The table of this sample itemizes fewer than 150,000 clones. The top ten clones comprise less than 2.5% of the sample.

From a lookup of the germline V gene, CDR1 and CDR2 are SNHLY and FYNNEI. CDR3 length: 16 amino acids, cysteine to phenylalanine. The entry retains the CDR3 DNA only, 48 bases that are in frame from base 1. The germline V and J ends show losses of 6 bases and 7 bases respectively, and no gene match explains 13 bases of the junction. Of note for this clone: Its specific antigen is unknown.

Sequencing was done on a sample of PBMCs. This clonotype was obtained from a woman aged 55-70 years in good health and CMV-seronegative. This chain joins TRBV2 to TRBJ1-4; the junction holds 8 bases that match TRBD1. This receptor carries the CDR3 CASRVLMTGEAEKLFF. The nucleotides read TGTGCCAGCAGGGTGCTAATGACAGGGGAGGCTGAAAAACTGTTTTTT.